Only a few counts were recorded for the clone carrying this TCR beta chain. Germline V lookup: CDR1 KGHSH, CDR2 LQKENI. The ends were cut back, 2 bases at V and 4 bases at J, with 14 bases in the middle. CDR3 length: 15 residues. The data are from a study of response to subunit inactivated influenza vaccine. TCRdb processed the RT-PCR reads anew with MiXCR; each CDR3 protein has one entry. The sample yields 500,000 to 700,000 distinct CDR3 sequences, 20% to 25% seen once. The same data also contributed to another study, on T cells expressing NK-cell markers. As that study records: The authors made TCR beta cDNA libraries by 5'RACE template switching. This switching added a universal primer site and UMIs.

V is TRBV18 and J is TRBJ1-2; D uncertain. The sequence derives from a man in his fifties or sixties who received an inactivated influenza vaccine. The source material was CD4+ T cells sorted from PBMCs, sampled less than 13 days after vaccination. CDR3 nucleotide sequence: TGTGCCAGCTCACCAGGCATGGAGGGAAGCTATGGCTACACCTTC. It is translated as CASSPGMEGSYGYTF. Supplemented by reference TRBV18 and TRBJ1-2, the full variable domain reads NAGVMQNPRHLVRRRGQEARLRCSPMKGHSHVYWYRQLPEEGLKFMVYLQKENIIDESGMPKERFSAEFPKEGPSILRIQQVVRGDSAAYFCASSPGMEGSYGYTFGSGTRLTVV.